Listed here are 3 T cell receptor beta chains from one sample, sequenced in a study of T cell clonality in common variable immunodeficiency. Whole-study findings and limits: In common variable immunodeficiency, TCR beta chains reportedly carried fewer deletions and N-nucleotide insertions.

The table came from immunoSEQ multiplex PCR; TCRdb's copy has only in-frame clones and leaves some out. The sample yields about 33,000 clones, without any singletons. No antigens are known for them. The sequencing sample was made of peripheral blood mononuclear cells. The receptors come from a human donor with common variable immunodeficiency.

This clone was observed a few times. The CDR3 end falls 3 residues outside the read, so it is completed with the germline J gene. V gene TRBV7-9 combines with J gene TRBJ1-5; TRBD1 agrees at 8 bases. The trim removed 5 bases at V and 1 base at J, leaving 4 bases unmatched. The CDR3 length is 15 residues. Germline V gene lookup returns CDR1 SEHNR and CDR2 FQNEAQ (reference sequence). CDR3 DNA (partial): TGTGCCAGCAGCCAGTACAGGGGGAGCAATCAGCCC. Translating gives CASSQYRGSNQP. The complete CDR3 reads CASSQYRGSNQPQHF.

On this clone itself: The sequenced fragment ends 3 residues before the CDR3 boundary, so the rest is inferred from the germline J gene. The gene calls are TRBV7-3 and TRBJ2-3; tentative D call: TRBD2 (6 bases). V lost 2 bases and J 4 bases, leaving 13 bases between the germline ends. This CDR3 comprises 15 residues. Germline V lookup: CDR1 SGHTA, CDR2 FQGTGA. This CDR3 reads CASSLGGEGADTQYF. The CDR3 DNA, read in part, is TGTGCCAGCAGCTTAGGAGGGGAAGGGGCAGATACG.

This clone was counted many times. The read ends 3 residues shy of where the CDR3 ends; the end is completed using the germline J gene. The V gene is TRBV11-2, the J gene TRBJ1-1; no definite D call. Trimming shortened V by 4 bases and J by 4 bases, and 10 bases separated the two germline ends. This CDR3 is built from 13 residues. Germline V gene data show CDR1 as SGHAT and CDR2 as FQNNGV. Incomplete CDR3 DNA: TGTGCCAGCAGCTCCCCCCGGGGCACTGAA. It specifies CASSSPRGTE. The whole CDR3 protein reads CASSSPRGTEAFF.